The 23 T cell receptor beta chains given below trace back to one sample, sequenced in a study of T cells in Graves' hyperthyroidism and ophthalmopathy. Researchers amplified the TCR beta CDR3 regions from RNA transcripts. Researchers ran a first-round RT-PCR on the TCR CDR3 using the HTBI primer set. Each CDR3 protein is one row after TCRdb ran MiXCR on the multiplex PCR reads. Here the sample spans hundreds of thousands of distinct CDR3 sequences, around 17% being singletons. Sequencing was carried out using blood. These receptors came from a woman under 30 with Graves' ophthalmopathy.

The CDR3 region is CASSQDFSAGVYTQYF. DNA for the CDR3: TGTGCCAGCAGCCAAGATTTCTCCGCGGGGGTCTATACGCAGTATTTT. The chain combines TRBV4-2 with TRBJ2-3; TRBD2 matches 7 bases. CDR3 length equals 16 residues. Germline V gives CDR1 LGHNA, CDR2 YNFKEQ. V dropped 0 bases and J dropped 7; count of bases not matched to a gene: 10.

The J gene is TRBJ2-7, the V gene TRBV7-2, with D possibly being TRBD1 (5 bases). The CDR3 is 13 residues long. The germline V gene has CDR1 SGHTA and CDR2 FQGNSA. Trimming shortened V by 5 bases and J by 5 bases, and 13 bases separated the two germline ends. As DNA, the CDR3 is TGTGCCAGCAGCGTTCAGGGTTACAACGAGCAGTACTTC. Protein product: CASSVQGYNEQYF.

This clonotype has ten or more counts. This chain's CDR3 is CSGTGTAKNIQYF. The DNA for the CDR3 is TGCAGTGGAACAGGGACGGCCAAAAACATTCAGTACTTC. V usage is TRBV20-1 and J usage is TRBJ2-4; the D gene is possibly TRBD1 (6 bases). The ends were cut back, 7 bases at V and 1 base at J, with 11 bases in the middle. Germline assignment: CDR1 DFQATT and CDR2 SNEGSKA (reference sequence). CDR3 length: 13 amino acids.

This clonotype was counted at least ten times. The V gene is TRBV3-1, the J gene TRBJ2-3, with a weak D call TRBD2 (7 bases). CDR1 and CDR2 (germline): LGHDT, YNNKEL (reference sequence). This CDR3 contains 15 residues. The ends were cut back, 0 bases at V and 5 bases at J, with 12 bases in the middle. CDR3 residues: CASSQDGGARDTQYF. In DNA form, the CDR3 reads TGTGCCAGCAGCCAAGATGGGGGGGCGCGAGATACGCAGTATTTT.

This clonotype was seen repeatedly, ten times or more. The rearrangement links TRBV5-1 to TRBJ2-5; 8 bases map to TRBD1. Per germline, CDR1 SGHRS and CDR2 YFSETQ. The CDR3 length is 14 residues. Trimming took 0 bases from V and 5 from J; bases not matched to a gene: 3. This CDR3 reads CASSLDRGTETQYF. In DNA, the CDR3 is TGCGCCAGCAGCTTGGACAGGGGGACGGAGACCCAGTACTTC.

This clonotype appeared many times. The rearrangement uses TRBV2 and TRBJ1-2; no clear D. The CDR3 runs 12 residues. Trimming removed 3 bases from V and 2 bases from J, with 4 bases in between. Germline-derived CDR1 and CDR2 are SNHLY and FYNNEI. Here the CDR3 DNA reads TGTGCCAGCAGTGACAGAAACTATGGCTACACCTTC. Amino acid sequence: CASSDRNYGYTF.

Ten or more counts support this clonotype. This chain uses TRBV5-6 with TRBJ2-1, with 12 bases that match TRBD1. The germline CDR1 and CDR2 sequences are SGHDT and YYEEEE. The CDR3 spans 16 residues. V lost 2 bases and J lost 12; bases outside the gene matches: 12. The CDR3 reads CASSFLGTGGNWRQFF. CDR3 nucleotide sequence: TGTGCCAGCAGCTTCCTAGGGACAGGGGGCAATTGGAGGCAGTTCTTC.

This clonotype was recorded at least ten times. This rearrangement joins TRBV6-1 to TRBJ1-2; TRBD1 aligns across 9 bases. Germline V gene data show CDR1 as MNHNS and CDR2 as SASEGT. The CDR3 is 16 amino acids. Trimming removed 5 bases from V and 7 bases from J; junction bases left unmatched: 14. The DNA of the CDR3 is TGTGCCAGCAGTACCTACCTGGGGACAGGGCGAGTTGGCTACACCTTC. Its translation: CASSTYLGTGRVGYTF.

This clonotype was picked up many times. This chain uses TRBV6-2 or TRBV6-3 with TRBJ1-1; TRBD1 matches at 7 bases. This CDR3 is built from 14 residues. The germline V gene encodes CDR1 MNHEY and CDR2 SVGEGT. V trimming: 7 bases; J trimming: 3 bases; junction bases outside the gene matches: 8. The CDR3 protein is CASIGDRYYTEAFF. The CDR3 DNA is TGTGCCAGCATTGGGGACAGATATTACACTGAAGCTTTCTTT.

This clonotype was recorded once. The chain couples TRBV20-1 to TRBJ2-5, with 11 bases lining up with TRBD2. The J segment lost 5 bases and the V segment lost 5 bases, leaving 16 bases of the junction unmatched. Germline CDR1 DFQATT, CDR2 SNEGSKA (reference sequence). The CDR3 loop spans 17 amino acids. The CDR3 sequence: CSARTSGSKGHRETQYF. DNA of the CDR3: TGCAGTGCTCGGACTAGCGGGTCCAAGGGCCACCGGGAGACCCAGTACTTC.

This clonotype was seen just once. This chain joins TRBV10-2 and TRBJ2-7; perhaps TRBD2 as D (5 bases). V was cut by 3 bases and J by 3 bases, with 9 bases left in between. Germline V gene sequence: CDR1 WSHSY, CDR2 SAAADI. The CDR3 loop spans 13 amino acids. CDR3 sequence reads: CASSDGRGYEQYF. CDR3 in DNA: TGCGCCAGCAGTGACGGACGGGGCTACGAGCAGTACTTC.

The chain has TRBV24-1 and TRBJ1-4; a weak D match, TRBD1 (6 bases). Trimming took off 3 bases at V and 12 bases at J, with 16 bases between the two ends. The CDR3 sequence is 14 residues long. Germline V gives CDR1 KGHDR, CDR2 SFDVKD. This CDR3 is CATSDPDSPEQLFF. The CDR3 DNA reads as TGTGCCACCAGTGATCCGGACAGCCCCGAACAACTGTTTTTT.

This clonotype was counted at least ten times. The V call is TRBV2, the J call TRBJ2-3; the match to TRBD2 covers 11 bases. V trimming: 6 bases; J trimming: 4 bases; junction bases outside the gene matches: 9. The germline V gene encodes CDR1 SNHLY and CDR2 FYNNEI. This CDR3 contains 16 residues. DNA of the CDR3: TGTGCCAGCAGGAGACTAGCGGGGATCGACGCAGATACGCAGTATTTT. This translates into CASRRLAGIDADTQYF.

This clonotype was detected ten times or more. The V gene is TRBV5-6, the J gene TRBJ2-7; a weak D match, TRBD2 (5 bases). V lost 2 bases, J lost 11 bases, and 11 bases lay in between. The germline V gene has CDR1 SGHDT and CDR2 YYEEEE. The CDR3 is 11 amino acids. The CDR3 coding sequence is TGTGCCAGCAGCTTCCGGGAAAAGAAGTACTTC. It specifies CASSFREKKYF.

This clonotype occurred many times. The chain has TRBV29-1 and TRBJ2-5; TRBD2 aligns across 7 bases. Trimming took 3 bases from V and 2 from J; bases not matched to a gene: 9. The CDR3 totals 15 residues. CDR1 is SQVTM, CDR2 ANQGSEA, per germline. This CDR3 is CSVERLAAKQETQYF. The CDR3 DNA reads as TGCAGCGTTGAGAGGCTAGCGGCAAAACAAGAGACCCAGTACTTC. Drawing the rest from reference TRBV29-1 and TRBJ2-5, the complete variable domain is SAVISQKPSRDICQRGTSLTIQCQVDSQVTMMFWYRQQPGQSLTLIATANQGSEATYESGFVIDKFPISRPNLTFSTLTVSNMSPEDSSIYLCSVERLAAKQETQYFGPGTRLLVL.

This clonotype was seen at least ten times. The V and J genes are TRBV28 and TRBJ1-2; possibly TRBD1 for D (5 bases). Germline assignment: CDR1 MDHEN and CDR2 SYDVKM. V was clipped by 2 bases and J by 6 bases, with 10 bases between them. The CDR3 runs to 13 residues. The CDR3 spells CASSLPGDHGYTF. Written as DNA, the CDR3 is TGTGCCAGCAGTTTACCCGGGGACCATGGCTACACCTTC.

There are many counts of this clonotype. The chain joins TRBV12-3 or TRBV12-4 to TRBJ1-1, with 7 bases lining up with TRBD1. The CDR3 loop spans 13 amino acids. The V gene end was trimmed by 5 bases and the J gene end by 4 bases; junction bases not matched to a gene: 4. CDR3 amino acids: CASSLRDSTEAFF. CDR3 nucleotide sequence: TGTGCCAGCAGTCTACGGGACAGCACTGAAGCTTTCTTT.

In its sample, this clonotype was seen many times. This sequence joins TRBV20-1 and TRBJ2-5; D is possibly TRBD2 (6 bases). V was pared by 0 bases and J by 5 bases, with 16 bases between. Germline V gives CDR1 DFQATT, CDR2 SNEGSKA (reference sequence). CDR3 size: 15 residues. This CDR3 is CSARDGRTTVETQYF. The CDR3 nucleotides are TGCAGTGCTAGAGATGGCCGGACTACGGTGGAGACCCAGTACTTC.

This clonotype appeared many times. The chain carries TRBV5-1 and TRBJ2-1, with 7 bases identical to TRBD2. The germline V gene encodes CDR1 SGHRS and CDR2 YFSETQ. V gave up 0 bases and J gave up 7 bases; unmatched junction bases: 10. The CDR3 is 16 amino acids. The CDR3 protein is CASSLGGSSGGNEQFF. The CDR3 bases are TGCGCCAGCAGCTTGGGTGGCTCTAGCGGAGGGAATGAGCAGTTCTTC.

This clonotype was seen repeatedly, ten times or more. The CDR3 reads CASSSGTLSPLHF. In DNA, the CDR3 is TGTGCCAGCAGTTCCGGGACATTATCACCCCTCCACTTT. J is TRBJ1-6 and V is TRBV2; TRBD1 might be the D (6 bases). In germline, CDR1 is SNHLY, CDR2 FYNNEI. V was pared by 5 bases and J by 10 bases, with 12 bases between. There are 13 residues in the CDR3.

This clonotype was counted at least ten times. The chain uses TRBV29-1 and TRBJ1-2, with a tentative D call TRBD1 (6 bases). Germline V gene lookup returns CDR1 SQVTM and CDR2 ANQGSEA. V was shortened by 7 bases and J by 3 bases, with 27 bases between the two germline ends. The CDR3 has 17 residues. The CDR3 nucleotides read TGCAGCGCCGCTATATTCGCCCGGGACGAGGGGGACTATGGCTACACCTTC. Translated: CSAAIFARDEGDYGYTF.

The genes are TRBV19 and TRBJ2-1; TRBD2 might be the D (6 bases). The germline V and J ends were trimmed by 7 bases and 5 bases, with 18 bases remaining between them. This CDR3 is built from 15 residues. CDR1 LNHDA and CDR2 SQIVND come from the germline V gene (reference sequence). The CDR3 here is CASNILGGGNNEQFF. In DNA, the CDR3 is TGTGCCAGTAACATCCTAGGAGGAGGGAACAATGAGCAGTTCTTC.

This clonotype has ten or more counts. This chain joins TRBV28 and TRBJ2-7; the match to TRBD2 covers 11 bases. Losses at the gene ends were 6 bases for V and 1 base for J; bases not matched to a gene: 2. This CDR3 contains 14 residues. From germline, CDR1 is MDHEN and CDR2 SYDVKM. CDR3 amino acids: CASRLAGGSYEQYF. The CDR3 DNA reads TGTGCCAGCAGGTTAGCGGGAGGGTCCTACGAGCAGTACTTC. Drawing the rest from reference TRBV28 and TRBJ2-7, the complete variable domain is DVKVTQSSRYLVKRTGEKVFLECVQDMDHENMFWYRQDPGLGLRLIYFSYDVKMKEKGDIPEGYSVSREKKERFSLILESASTNQTSMYLCASRLAGGSYEQYFGPGTRLTVT.